These 6 T cell receptor beta chains originate from one sample sequenced in a study of early T cells in non-severe SARS-CoV-2 infection. TCRdb passed the 5' RACE reads through MiXCR, listing each CDR3 protein once. The profile covers some 61,000 distinct CDR3 sequences, with roughly 8.8% appearing a single time and around 21% taken by the ten largest. The sequenced sample consisted of whole blood. These receptors all stem from an adult who was a healthcare worker with PCR-confirmed SARS-CoV-2 infection or an uninfected control (not recorded which).

The rearrangement uses TRBV9 and TRBJ2-7; 10 bases fit TRBD2. V was pared by 0 bases and J by 4 bases, with 4 bases of the junction left unmatched. The germline gives CDR1 SGDLS, CDR2 YYNGEE. The CDR3 consists of 15 residues. CDR3 residues: CASSVGSSGGYEQYF. The DNA of the CDR3 is TGTGCCAGCAGCGTAGGGTCTAGCGGGGGTTACGAGCAGTACTTC.

Details on this clonotype: The junction departs from the called germline gene at one end, perhaps through a read error. The gene calls are TRBV20-1 and TRBJ1-4; no firm D call. The CDR3 spans 14 residues. The V gene's germline CDR1 is DFQATT and CDR2 SNEGSKA (reference sequence). The CDR3 loop is CNAKGGPTNEKLFF. In DNA, the CDR3 is TGCAATGCTAAGGGAGGTCCAACTAATGAAAAACTGTTTTTT.

CDR3 DNA sequence: TGTGCCAGCGGTACCCTGACTGCTCCCGGGGAGCAGTACTTC. Protein: CASGTLTAPGEQYF. This chain uses TRBV6-6 with TRBJ2-7; D call uncertain. The germline V and J ends were trimmed by 8 bases and 7 bases, with 21 bases remaining between them. The CDR3 sequence is 14 residues long. Germline V gene data show CDR1 as MNHNY and CDR2 as SVGAGI (reference sequence).

This clonotype was found many times. This CDR3 is CASSGGTGPYEQYF. The CDR3 DNA sequence: TGTGCCAGCAGCGGAGGGACAGGGCCCTACGAGCAGTACTTC. The chain has TRBV9 and TRBJ2-7, with TRBD1 matching over 9 bases. This CDR3 region has 14 residues. CDR1 is SGDLS, CDR2 YYNGEE, per germline. The J segment lost 2 bases and the V segment lost 3 bases, leaving 3 bases of the junction unmatched.

The genes are TRBV7-2 and TRBJ1-2; D is undetermined. Trimming shortened V by 2 bases and J by 5 bases, and 15 bases separated the two germline ends. The germline V gene has CDR1 SGHTA and CDR2 FQGNSA. The CDR3 has 15 residues. In DNA, the CDR3 is TGTGCCAGCAGCTTACTCTCGGCAGACATTTATGGCTACACCTTC. Protein product: CASSLLSADIYGYTF.

This clonotype was observed a handful of times. The V gene is TRBV3-1, the J gene TRBJ2-1; D is undetermined. Germline assignment: CDR1 LGHDT and CDR2 YNNKEL (reference sequence). Trimming removed 0 bases at V and 0 bases at J, with 9 bases between. The CDR3 is 16 amino acids. The CDR3 DNA reads TGTGCCAGCAGCCAAGATGGAACCGGCTCCTACAATGAGCAGTTCTTC. This translates into CASSQDGTGSYNEQFF.